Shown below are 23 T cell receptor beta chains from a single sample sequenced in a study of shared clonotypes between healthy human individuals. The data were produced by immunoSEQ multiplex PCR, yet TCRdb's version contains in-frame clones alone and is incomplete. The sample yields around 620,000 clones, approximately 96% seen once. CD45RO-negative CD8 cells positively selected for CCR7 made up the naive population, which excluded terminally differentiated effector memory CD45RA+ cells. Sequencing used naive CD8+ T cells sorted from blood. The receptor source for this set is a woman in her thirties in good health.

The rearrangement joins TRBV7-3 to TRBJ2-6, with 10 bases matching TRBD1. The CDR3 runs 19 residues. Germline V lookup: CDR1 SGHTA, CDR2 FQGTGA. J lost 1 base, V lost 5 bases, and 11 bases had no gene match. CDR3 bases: TGTGCCAGCAGCCTCCTCCCGACAGGGGGCGCGTCTGGGGCCAACGTCCTGACTTTC. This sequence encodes CASSLLPTGGASGANVLTF.

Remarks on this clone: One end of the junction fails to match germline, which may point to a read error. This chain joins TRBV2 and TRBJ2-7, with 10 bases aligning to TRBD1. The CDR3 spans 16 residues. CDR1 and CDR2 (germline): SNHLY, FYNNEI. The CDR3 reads CASSEILTGGPPKWDF. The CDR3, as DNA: TGTGCCAGCAGTGAGATCTTGACAGGGGGCCCGCCAAAGTGGGACTTC.

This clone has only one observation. The DNA of the CDR3 is TGTGCCAGCAGTGAACTTGCCCTTGAGGCGGGTACAGATACGCAGTATTTT. This encodes CASSELALEAGTDTQYF. The V call is TRBV25-1, the J call TRBJ2-3, with a weak D call TRBD2 (5 bases). The germline CDR1 and CDR2 sequences are MGHDK and SYGVNS. The CDR3 spans 17 residues. The V end lost 2 bases, the J end lost 3 bases, and 18 bases lay between the germline ends. The whole variable domain, filled in from reference TRBV25-1 and TRBJ2-3, reads EADIYQTPRYLVIGTGKKITLECSQTMGHDKMYWYQQDPGMELHLIHYSYGVNSTEKGDLSSESTVSRIRTEHFPLTLESARPSHTSQYLCASSELALEAGTDTQYFGPGTRLTVL.

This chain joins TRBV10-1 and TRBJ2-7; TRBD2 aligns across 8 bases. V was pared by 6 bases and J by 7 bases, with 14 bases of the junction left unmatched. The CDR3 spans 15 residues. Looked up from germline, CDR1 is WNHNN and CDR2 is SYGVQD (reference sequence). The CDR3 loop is CASSPSTSGLGEQYF. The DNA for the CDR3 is TGCGCCAGCAGCCCTTCTACTAGCGGTCTGGGGGAGCAGTACTTC.

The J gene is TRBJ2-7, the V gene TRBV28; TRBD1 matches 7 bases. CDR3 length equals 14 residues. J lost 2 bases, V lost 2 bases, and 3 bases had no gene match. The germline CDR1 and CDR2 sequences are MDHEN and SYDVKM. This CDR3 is CASSLMGTAYEQYF. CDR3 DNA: TGTGCCAGCAGTTTAATGGGGACAGCCTACGAGCAGTACTTC. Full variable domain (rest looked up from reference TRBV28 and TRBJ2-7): DVKVTQSSRYLVKRTGEKVFLECVQDMDHENMFWYRQDPGLGLRLIYFSYDVKMKEKGDIPEGYSVSREKKERFSLILESASTNQTSMYLCASSLMGTAYEQYFGPGTRLTVT.

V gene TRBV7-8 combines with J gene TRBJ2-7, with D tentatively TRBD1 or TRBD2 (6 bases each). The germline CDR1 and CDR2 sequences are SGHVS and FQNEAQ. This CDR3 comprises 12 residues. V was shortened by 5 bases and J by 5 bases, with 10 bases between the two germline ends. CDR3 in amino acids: CASSRGGNEQYF. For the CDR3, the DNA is TGTGCCAGCAGCCGAGGGGGGAACGAGCAGTACTTC.

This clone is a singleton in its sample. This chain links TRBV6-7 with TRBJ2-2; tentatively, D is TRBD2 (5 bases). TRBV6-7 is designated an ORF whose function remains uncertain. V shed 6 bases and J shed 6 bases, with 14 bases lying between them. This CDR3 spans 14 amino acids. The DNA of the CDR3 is TGTGCCAGCAGGAAGAAATTCGGGGCCGGGGAGCTGTTTTTT. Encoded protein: CASRKKFGAGELFF.

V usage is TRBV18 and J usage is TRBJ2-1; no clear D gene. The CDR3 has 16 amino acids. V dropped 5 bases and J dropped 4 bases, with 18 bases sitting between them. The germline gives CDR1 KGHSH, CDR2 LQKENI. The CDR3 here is CASSSTGWSRYNEQFF. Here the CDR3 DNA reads TGTGCCAGCTCATCGACCGGATGGAGTCGATACAATGAGCAGTTCTTC.

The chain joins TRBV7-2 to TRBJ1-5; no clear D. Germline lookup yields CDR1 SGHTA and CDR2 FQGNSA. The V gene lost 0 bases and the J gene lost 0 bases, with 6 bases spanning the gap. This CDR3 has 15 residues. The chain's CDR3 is CASSLAKYSNQPQHF. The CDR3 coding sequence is TGTGCCAGCAGCTTAGCGAAGTATAGCAATCAGCCCCAGCATTTT.

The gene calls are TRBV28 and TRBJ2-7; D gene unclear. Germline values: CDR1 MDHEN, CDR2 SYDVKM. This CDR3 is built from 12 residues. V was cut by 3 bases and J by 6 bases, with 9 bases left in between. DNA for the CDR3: TGTGCCAGCAGTTTCTGGGGTTCCGAGCAGTACTTC. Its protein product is CASSFWGSEQYF.

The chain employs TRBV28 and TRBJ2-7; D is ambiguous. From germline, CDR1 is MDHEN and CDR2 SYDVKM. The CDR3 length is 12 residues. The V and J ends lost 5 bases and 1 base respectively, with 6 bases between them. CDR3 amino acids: CASSRPSYEQYF. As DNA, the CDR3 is TGTGCCAGCAGTCGACCATCCTACGAGCAGTACTTC.

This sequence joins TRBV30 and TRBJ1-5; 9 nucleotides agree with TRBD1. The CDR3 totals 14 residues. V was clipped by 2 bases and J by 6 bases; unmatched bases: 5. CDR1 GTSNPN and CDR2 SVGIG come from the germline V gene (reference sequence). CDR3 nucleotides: TGTGCCTGGAGTCCCGGACAGGGGAGTCAGCCCCAGCATTTT. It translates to CAWSPGQGSQPQHF.

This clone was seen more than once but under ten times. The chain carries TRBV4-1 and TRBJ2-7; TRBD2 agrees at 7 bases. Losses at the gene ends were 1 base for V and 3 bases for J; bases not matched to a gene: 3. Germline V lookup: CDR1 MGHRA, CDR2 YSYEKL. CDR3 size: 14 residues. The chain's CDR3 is CASSQVGTNYEQYF. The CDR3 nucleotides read TGCGCCAGCAGCCAAGTAGGGACTAACTACGAGCAGTACTTC.

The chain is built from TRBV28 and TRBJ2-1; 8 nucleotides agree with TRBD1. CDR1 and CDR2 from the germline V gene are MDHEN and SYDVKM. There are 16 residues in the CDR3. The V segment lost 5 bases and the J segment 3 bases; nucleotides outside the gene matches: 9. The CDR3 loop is CASSPPGTGVYNEQFF. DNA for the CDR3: TGTGCCAGCAGTCCCCCCGGGACAGGCGTCTACAATGAGCAGTTCTTC.

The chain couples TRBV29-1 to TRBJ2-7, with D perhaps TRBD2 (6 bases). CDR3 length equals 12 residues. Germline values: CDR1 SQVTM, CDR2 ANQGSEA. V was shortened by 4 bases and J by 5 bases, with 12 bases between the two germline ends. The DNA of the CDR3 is TGCAGCGTTGTCGGGAGTAGGAACGAGCAGTACTTC. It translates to CSVVGSRNEQYF.

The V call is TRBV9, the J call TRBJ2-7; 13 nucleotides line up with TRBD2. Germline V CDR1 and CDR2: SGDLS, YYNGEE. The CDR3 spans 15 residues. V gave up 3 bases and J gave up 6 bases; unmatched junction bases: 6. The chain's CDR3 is CASSEGTSGTLEQYF. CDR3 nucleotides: TGTGCCAGCAGCGAGGGGACTAGCGGGACCCTCGAGCAGTACTTC.

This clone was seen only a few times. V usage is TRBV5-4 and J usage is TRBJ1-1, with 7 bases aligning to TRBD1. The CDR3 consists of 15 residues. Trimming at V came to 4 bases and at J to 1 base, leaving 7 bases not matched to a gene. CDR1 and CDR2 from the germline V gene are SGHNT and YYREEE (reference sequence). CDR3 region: CASSEEQGWNTEAFF. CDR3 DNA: TGTGCCAGCAGCGAGGAACAGGGGTGGAACACTGAAGCTTTCTTT.

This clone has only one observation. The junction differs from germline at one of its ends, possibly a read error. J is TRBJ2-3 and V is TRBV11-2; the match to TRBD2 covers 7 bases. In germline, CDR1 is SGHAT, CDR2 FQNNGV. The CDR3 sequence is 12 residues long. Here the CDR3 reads CASSLGGDEKTF. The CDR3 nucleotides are TGTGCCAGCAGCTTGGGGGGGGACGAGAAGACTTTT. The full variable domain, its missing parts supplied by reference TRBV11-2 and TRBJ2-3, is EAGVAQSPRYKIIEKRQSVAFWCNPISGHATLYWYQQILGQGPKLLIQFQNNGVVDDSQLPKDRFSAERLKGVDSTLKIQPAKLEDSAVYLCASSLGGDEKTFGPGTRLTVL.

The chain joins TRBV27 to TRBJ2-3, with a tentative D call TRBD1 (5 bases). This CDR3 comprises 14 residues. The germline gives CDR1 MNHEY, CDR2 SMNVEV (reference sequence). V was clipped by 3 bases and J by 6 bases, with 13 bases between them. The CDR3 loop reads CASSFSGARDTQYF. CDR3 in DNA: TGTGCCAGCAGTTTTAGTGGGGCGCGGGATACGCAGTATTTT.

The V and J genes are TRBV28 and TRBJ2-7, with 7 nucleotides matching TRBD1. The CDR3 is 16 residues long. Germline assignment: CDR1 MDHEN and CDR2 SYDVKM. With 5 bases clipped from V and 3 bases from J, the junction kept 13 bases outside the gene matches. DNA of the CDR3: TGTGCCAGCAGTCCGAGACCTCAGGGGGAGTACTACGAGCAGTACTTC. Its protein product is CASSPRPQGEYYEQYF.

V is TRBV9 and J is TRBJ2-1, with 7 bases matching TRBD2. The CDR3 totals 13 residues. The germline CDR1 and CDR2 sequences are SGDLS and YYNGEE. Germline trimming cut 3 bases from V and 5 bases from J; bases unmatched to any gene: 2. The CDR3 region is CASSGTSNNEQFF. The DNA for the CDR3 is TGTGCCAGCAGCGGGACTAGTAACAATGAGCAGTTCTTC.

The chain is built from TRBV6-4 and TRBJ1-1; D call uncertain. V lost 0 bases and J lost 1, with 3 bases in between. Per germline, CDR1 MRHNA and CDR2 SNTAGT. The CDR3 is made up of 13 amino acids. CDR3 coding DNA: TGTGCCAGCAGTGACTCGTGGAACACTGAAGCTTTCTTT. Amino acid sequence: CASSDSWNTEAFF.

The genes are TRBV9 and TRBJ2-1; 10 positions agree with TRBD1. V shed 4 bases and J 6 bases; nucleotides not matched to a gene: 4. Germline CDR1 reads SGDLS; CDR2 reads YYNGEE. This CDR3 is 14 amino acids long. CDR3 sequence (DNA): TGTGCCAGCAGCCCGGGGACAGGGGTCAATGAGCAGTTCTTC. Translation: CASSPGTGVNEQFF.